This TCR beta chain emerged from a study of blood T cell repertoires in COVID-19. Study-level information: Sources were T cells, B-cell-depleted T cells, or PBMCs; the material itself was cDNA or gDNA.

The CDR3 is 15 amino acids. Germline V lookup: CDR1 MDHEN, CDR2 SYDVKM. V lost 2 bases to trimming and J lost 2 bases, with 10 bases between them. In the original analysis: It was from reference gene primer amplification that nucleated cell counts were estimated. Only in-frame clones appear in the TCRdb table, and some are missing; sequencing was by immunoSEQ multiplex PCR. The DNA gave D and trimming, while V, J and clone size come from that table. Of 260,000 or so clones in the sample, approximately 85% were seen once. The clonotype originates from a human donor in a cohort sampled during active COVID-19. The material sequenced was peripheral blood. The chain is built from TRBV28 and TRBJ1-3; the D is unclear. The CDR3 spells CASSLPELTGNTIYF. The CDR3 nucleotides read TGTGCCAGCAGTTTACCCGAACTAACTGGAAACACCATATATTTT. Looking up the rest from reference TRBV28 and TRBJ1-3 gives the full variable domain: DVKVTQSSRYLVKRTGEKVFLECVQDMDHENMFWYRQDPGLGLRLIYFSYDVKMKEKGDIPEGYSVSREKKERFSLILESASTNQTSMYLCASSLPELTGNTIYFGEGSWLTVV.